The 3 T cell receptor beta chains in this list originate from one sample, sequenced in a study of graft-versus-host responses after intestinal transplantation. Their antigens are not known. The table came from immunoSEQ multiplex PCR; TCRdb's copy has only in-frame clones and leaves some out. Among 100,000 or so clones listed, 75% to 95% were seen once. Sequencing was performed on unstimulated CD4+ T cells sorted from spleen or lymph node cells, taken before transplant. These receptors were taken from a human donor who was the organ donor for an intestinal transplant.

A single count supports this clone. In DNA, the CDR3 is TGTGCCAGCAGTGGGAGAGGGGAGGCTGGAAACACCATATATTTT. Protein sequence: CASSGRGEAGNTIYF. V and J are TRBV25-1 and TRBJ1-3; D is possibly TRBD1 (5 bases). Deletions cut 4 bases from V and 2 bases from J, with 12 bases between. The CDR3 is 15 residues long. Germline CDR1 MGHDK, CDR2 SYGVNS. The full variable domain, with the rest looked up from reference TRBV25-1 and TRBJ1-3, is EADIYQTPRYLVIGTGKKITLECSQTMGHDKMYWYQQDPGMELHLIHYSYGVNSTEKGDLSSESTVSRIRTEHFPLTLESARPSHTSQYLCASSGRGEAGNTIYFGEGSWLTVV.

The chain is built from TRBV13 and TRBJ2-5; 7 nucleotides agree with TRBD2. The J segment lost 2 bases and the V segment lost 5 bases, leaving 17 bases of the junction unmatched. The V gene's germline CDR1 is PRHDT and CDR2 FYEKMQ (reference sequence). The CDR3 contains 18 residues. CDR3 region: CASSLSGLGQTKQETQYF. In DNA, the CDR3 is TGTGCCAGCAGCCTTAGCGGGTTAGGGCAAACCAAACAAGAGACCCAGTACTTC.

This chain links TRBV18 with TRBJ2-1, with 7 bases lining up with TRBD2. Germline assignment: CDR1 KGHSH and CDR2 LQKENI. The CDR3 consists of 13 residues. Trimming took 0 bases from V and 10 from J; bases not matched to a gene: 3. The CDR3 nucleotides are TGTGCCAGCTCACCACCGGGACTAACGGAGCAGTTCTTC. Amino acid sequence: CASSPPGLTEQFF.